This T cell receptor (beta chain) was captured in a study of CXCR4 blockade with PD-1 therapy in pancreatic cancer. Study results and caveats: Tumors were clonally expanded, mean around 0.14 versus 0.05 in healthy blood.

Assay: immunoSEQ multiplex PCR; the TCRdb copy retains only in-frame clones and omits some. The sample has 15,000 or so clones, approximately 68% seen once. The archived tumor blocks came from patients without neoadjuvant therapy before resection. This CDR3 contains 16 residues. The germline CDR1 and CDR2 sequences are MGHDK and SYGVNS. The V and J ends lost 7 bases and 5 bases, in that order; junction bases with no gene match: 13. Only one count was recorded for this clone. Its antigen is unidentified. The receptor was isolated from a human donor with pancreatic ductal adenocarcinoma. This chain links TRBV25-1 with TRBJ2-5; the match to TRBD1 covers 10 bases. Sample: tumor tissue. CDR3 amino acids: CASIFRRDRGGETQYF. CDR3 nucleotides: TGTGCCAGCATCTTTAGAAGGGACAGGGGTGGGGAGACCCAGTACTTC.